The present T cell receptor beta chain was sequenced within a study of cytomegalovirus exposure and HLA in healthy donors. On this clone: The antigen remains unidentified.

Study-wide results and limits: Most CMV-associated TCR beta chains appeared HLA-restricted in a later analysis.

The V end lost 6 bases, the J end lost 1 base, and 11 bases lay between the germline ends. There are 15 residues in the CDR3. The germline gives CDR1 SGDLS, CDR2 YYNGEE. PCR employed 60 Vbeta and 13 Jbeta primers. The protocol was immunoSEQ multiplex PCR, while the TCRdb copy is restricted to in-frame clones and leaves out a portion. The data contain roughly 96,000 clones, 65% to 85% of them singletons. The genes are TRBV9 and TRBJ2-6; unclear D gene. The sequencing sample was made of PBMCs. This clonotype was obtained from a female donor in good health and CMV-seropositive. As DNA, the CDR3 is TGTGCCAGCACAGGCCACCTATCTGGGGCCAACGTCCTGACTTTC. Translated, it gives CASTGHLSGANVLTF.